These 25 T cell receptor beta chains were all obtained from the same sample, sequenced in a study of T cells in Graves' hyperthyroidism and ophthalmopathy. RNA transcripts were the template for amplifying TCR beta CDR3 regions. The study used the HTBI primer set for a first-round RT-PCR of the TCR CDR3. TCRdb reanalysed the multiplex PCR reads using MiXCR and keeps one entry per CDR3 protein. The table shows around 800,000 distinct CDR3 sequences, with 35% to 40% occurring only once. The sequencing input was blood. The receptor source for this set is a man aged 18 to 29 with Graves' hyperthyroidism.

Concerning this clonotype: A read error may explain this, as a much larger clone is one base away. The chain is built from TRBV29-1 and TRBJ2-5; 8 bases fit TRBD2. CDR3 length: 14 residues. In germline, CDR1 is SQVTM, CDR2 ANQGSEA. V lost 6 bases and J lost 2; bases outside the gene matches: 8. CDR3 coding DNA: TGCAGCGTCATAGCGGGAATTGCACAAGAGACCCAGTACTTC. It is translated as CSVIAGIAQETQYF. The whole variable domain, remainder taken from reference TRBV29-1 and TRBJ2-5, is SAVISQKPSRDICQRGTSLTIQCQVDSQVTMMFWYRQQPGQSLTLIATANQGSEATYESGFVIDKFPISRPNLTFSTLTVSNMSPEDSSIYLCSVIAGIAQETQYFGPGTRLLVL.

Concerning this clonotype: A read error may be the cause here, since a much bigger clone is one base away. This chain joins TRBV10-3 and TRBJ1-1, with 8 bases lining up with TRBD1. The germline V gene encodes CDR1 ENHRY and CDR2 SYGVKD. This CDR3 comprises 18 residues. The CDR3 spells CAISEYSGGQEDHTEASF. The CDR3 DNA reads TGTGCCATCAGTGAGTACTCAGGGGGCCAGGAAGATCACACTGAAGCTTCCTTT.

The chain links TRBV7-9 to TRBJ1-5, with D unresolved. The V end lost 8 bases, the J end lost 0 bases, and 17 bases lay between the germline ends. Germline CDR1 SEHNR, CDR2 FQNEAQ (reference sequence). This CDR3 region has 16 residues. The CDR3 here is CASALSLEYSNQPQHF. CDR3 in DNA: TGTGCCAGCGCCCTCTCATTGGAATATAGCAATCAGCCCCAGCATTTT.

In this sample, this clonotype turned up a few times. The chain couples TRBV5-1 to TRBJ1-2, with no clear D. The CDR3 totals 13 residues. V was shortened by 5 bases and J by 4 bases, with 12 bases between the two germline ends. Per the germline V gene, CDR1 is SGHRS and CDR2 is YFSETQ. The CDR3 DNA follows: TGCGCCAGCAGTGACACAAAGACCTATGGCTACACCTTC. It codes for CASSDTKTYGYTF.

This clonotype showed up many times. This rearrangement joins TRBV24-1 to TRBJ2-5; 9 bases are a match to TRBD1. Germline CDR1 and CDR2: KGHDR and SFDVKD. Trimming at V came to 3 bases and at J to 2 bases, leaving 6 bases not matched to a gene. The CDR3 contains 16 residues. The CDR3 DNA follows: TGTGCCACCAGTGATCCTTCACAGGGGGCTCAAGAGACCCAGTACTTC. Translating it yields CATSDPSQGAQETQYF.

This clonotype was observed a handful of times. A junction end diverges from the germline sequence, so it may reflect a read error. The chain joins TRBV10-1 to TRBJ2-5; 9 bases agree with TRBD1. The CDR3 is made up of 16 amino acids. Germline V CDR1 and CDR2: WNHNN, SYGVQD (reference sequence). The CDR3, as DNA: TGTGCCAGCAGCGCCCTTGGGACAGGGCAATCGAAGACCCAGTACTTC. This gives the protein CASSALGTGQSKTQYF.

The gene calls are TRBV20-1 and TRBJ2-3; TRBD2 aligns across 8 bases. The V and J ends lost 3 bases and 4 bases, in that order; junction bases with no gene match: 0. The CDR3 has 12 amino acids. The V gene's germline CDR1 is DFQATT and CDR2 SNEGSKA (reference sequence). CDR3 in DNA: TGCAGTGCTAGCGGGGGGGCAGATACGCAGTATTTT. It encodes CSASGGADTQYF.

This clonotype was counted between two and nine times. The junction does not match germline at one end; this may be a read error. The rearrangement joins TRBV7-2 to TRBJ2-7, with D uncertain. Germline lookup yields CDR1 SGHTA and CDR2 FQGNSA. The CDR3 sequence is 15 residues long. DNA for the CDR3: TGCGCCAGCAGCCAAGAGCAACACGCGCCCTACGAGCAGTACTTC. It specifies CASSQEQHAPYEQYF.

Comment on this clonotype: Just one base apart from a much larger clone, this may be a read error. The V and J genes are TRBV20-1 and TRBJ2-7; the match to TRBD1 covers 11 bases. CDR1 and CDR2 (germline): DFQATT, SNEGSKA (reference sequence). The CDR3 is made up of 13 amino acids. The CDR3 DNA follows: TGCAGTGCCAGGACAGGGGGCGACTACAAGCAGTACTTC. Translation: CSARTGGDYKQYF.

This clonotype was observed a few times. This chain links TRBV20-1 with TRBJ1-5; 8 bases map to TRBD1. Germline trimming cut 2 bases from V and 5 bases from J; bases unmatched to any gene: 14. This CDR3 spans 17 amino acids. CDR1 and CDR2 from the germline V gene are DFQATT and SNEGSKA (reference sequence). The CDR3 region is CSARSQGARVADQPQHF. The CDR3 DNA is TGCAGTGCTAGATCGCAGGGGGCAAGAGTTGCGGATCAGCCCCAGCATTTT.

The V and J genes are TRBV7-3 and TRBJ2-5, with 12 bases that match TRBD2. Trimming cost V 10 bases and J 5 bases; bases outside gene matches: 2. There are 12 residues in the CDR3. Germline CDR1 and CDR2: SGHTA and FQGTGA. This chain's CDR3 is CAITSGRETQYF. CDR3 bases: TGTGCCATCACTAGCGGGAGGGAGACCCAGTACTTC.

This clonotype was recorded many times. V and J are TRBV7-2 and TRBJ1-5; D is possibly TRBD1 (5 bases). This CDR3 is 14 amino acids long. The ends were cut back, 2 bases at V and 10 bases at J, with 15 bases in the middle. Germline loops: CDR1 SGHTA, CDR2 FQGNSA. The CDR3 DNA reads TGTGCCAGCAGCTTAAGGGGTGGGGGGGAACCCCAGCATTTT. It specifies CASSLRGGGEPQHF.

The gene calls are TRBV20-1 and TRBJ2-5; D ambiguous. This CDR3 comprises 13 residues. Trimming removed 3 bases from V and 3 bases from J, with 11 bases in between. In germline, CDR1 is DFQATT, CDR2 SNEGSKA (reference sequence). The CDR3 protein is CSASPQTEETQYF. CDR3 sequence (DNA): TGCAGTGCTAGTCCACAGACTGAAGAGACCCAGTACTTC.

This chain links TRBV10-3 with TRBJ2-2, with 8 bases that match TRBD2. The CDR3 sequence is 13 residues long. V dropped 11 bases and J dropped 6; count of bases not matched to a gene: 8. Germline CDR1 reads ENHRY; CDR2 reads SYGVKD. The CDR3 DNA follows: TGTGCCGCCTCCAGCGGGAGTGCCGGGGAGCTGTTTTTT. Protein: CAASSGSAGELFF.

The genes are TRBV10-3 and TRBJ2-7; D assignment may be TRBD1 or TRBD2 (5 bases each). Germline CDR1 is ENHRY and CDR2 is SYGVKD. The CDR3 consists of 15 residues. V was trimmed by 0 bases and J by 12 bases, leaving 21 bases between them. CDR3: CAISESIAIQTGTYF. The CDR3 bases are TGTGCCATCAGTGAGTCGATCGCGATACAAACCGGGACGTACTTC.

In this sample, this clonotype turned up many times. V gene TRBV5-1 combines with J gene TRBJ1-1; D is possibly TRBD1 (5 bases). CDR1 is SGHRS, CDR2 YFSETQ, per germline. The CDR3 runs to 14 residues. With 0 bases removed from V and 0 bases from J, the gap between germline ends came to 6 bases. DNA for the CDR3: TGCGCCAGCAGCTTGGACAGGATGAACACTGAAGCTTTCTTT. Translated, it gives CASSLDRMNTEAFF.

This clonotype was seen ten or more times. CDR3 protein: CSALGSGGNYEQYF. The CDR3 DNA is TGCAGCGCGCTCGGTTCGGGAGGTAACTACGAGCAGTACTTC. V gene TRBV29-1 combines with J gene TRBJ2-7; 7 bases fit TRBD2. The CDR3 runs to 14 residues. Germline V gene lookup returns CDR1 SQVTM and CDR2 ANQGSEA. After removal of 7 bases from V and 3 bases from J, the junction contained 12 bases not matched to a gene.

This clonotype has more than one count but fewer than ten. CDR3 in amino acids: CASSKPGRGTYEQYF. CDR3 DNA: TGTGCCAGCAGCAAACCTGGCAGGGGGACCTACGAGCAGTACTTC. The V and J genes are TRBV7-9 and TRBJ2-7, with 7 bases lining up with TRBD1. The CDR3 spans 15 residues. V dropped 5 bases and J dropped 2; count of bases not matched to a gene: 9. CDR1 is SEHNR and CDR2 is FQNEAQ in the germline V gene (reference sequence).

In this sample, this clonotype turned up a few times. This sequence joins TRBV29-1 and TRBJ1-3, with 7 bases identical to TRBD1. With V trimmed by 4 bases and J by 2 bases, 17 bases remained unmatched. The CDR3 totals 18 residues. Germline V gene data show CDR1 as SQVTM and CDR2 as ANQGSEA. As DNA, the CDR3 is TGCAGCGTTGTTTGGACAGGTCTTGATTCAGGAACTGGAAACACCATATATTTT. It yields the protein CSVVWTGLDSGTGNTIYF.

This clonotype was observed many times. This chain connects TRBV24-1 to TRBJ2-7; D may be TRBD1 or TRBD2 (5 bases each). The CDR3 covers 14 residues. CDR1 KGHDR and CDR2 SFDVKD come from the germline V gene. V lost 4 bases, J lost 0 bases, and 9 bases lay in between. In nucleotides, the CDR3 is TGTGCCACCAGTGACTCCGGGGCCTCCTACGAGCAGTACTTC. As protein: CATSDSGASYEQYF.

This clonotype was observed at least ten times. The chain is built from TRBV29-1 and TRBJ1-2; 7 nucleotides match TRBD1. This CDR3 has 14 residues. Germline V gene sequence: CDR1 SQVTM, CDR2 ANQGSEA. V trimming: 1 base; J trimming: 4 bases; junction bases outside the gene matches: 6. CDR3 DNA sequence: TGCAGCGTTGAAGCAAAGACAGGGACCTATGGCTACACCTTC. As protein: CSVEAKTGTYGYTF.

This clonotype came up many times. This CDR3 is CASSLRAEETQYF. CDR3 nucleotide sequence: TGTGCCAGCAGCCTCAGGGCCGAGGAGACCCAGTACTTC. This chain links TRBV2 with TRBJ2-5; D might be TRBD1 (5 bases). The V end lost 6 bases, the J end lost 5 bases, and 13 bases lay between the germline ends. CDR1 and CDR2 (germline): SNHLY, FYNNEI. This CDR3 has 13 amino acids.

This clonotype appeared a few times. The V gene is TRBV12-3 or TRBV12-4, the J gene TRBJ2-5; D remains unclear. This CDR3 has 14 amino acids. The V end was cut by 5 bases, the J end by 5 bases, with 15 bases between. The CDR3 coding sequence is TGTGCCAGCAGTGACTCCCCAGGTGTGGAGACCCAGTACTTC. It yields the protein CASSDSPGVETQYF.

The V call is TRBV12-3 or TRBV12-4, the J call TRBJ2-7; no firm D call. This CDR3 is 12 amino acids long. CDR3 protein: CASAYPSYEQYF. Here the CDR3 DNA reads TGTGCTAGTGCCTACCCGAGCTACGAGCAGTACTTC.

V gene TRBV11-1 combines with J gene TRBJ1-3, with no clear D. The V end was cut by 3 bases, the J end by 2 bases, with 5 bases between. CDR3 length: 13 amino acids. From germline, CDR1 is SGHAT and CDR2 FQDESV (reference sequence). As DNA, the CDR3 is TGTGCCAGCAGCTTGGCGCCTGGAAACACCATATATTTT. As protein: CASSLAPGNTIYF.